This T cell receptor (beta chain) was retrieved from a study of blood T cells in healthy people across ages. Study summary: The capture of about one barcoded beta molecule per two T cells was achieved by template switching. Study outcomes and limitations: Researchers said unsorted PBMCs prevented a conclusive naive versus antigen-experienced comparison.

For the second PCR, which ran for about 6 to 12 cycles, a sample-barcoded 5' primer and a J-beta primer mix were used. The template-switch adaptor was a 5' adaptor with 12 random nucleotides. It tagged each cDNA molecule. Any given sample supplied a minimum of 2.5 million CDR3-containing paired-end reads. A single record per CDR3 protein comes from TCRdb applying MiXCR to the 5' RACE reads. The table includes 1,500,000 or so distinct CDR3 sequences, around 59% detected once. Germline V lookup: CDR1 SGHVS, CDR2 FNYEAQ. The CDR3 extends over 15 amino acids. In this sample, this clonotype turned up once. Its antigen is currently unknown.

The clonotype originates from a man younger than 35 in good health. The chain uses TRBV7-6 and TRBJ2-4, with 7 nucleotides matching TRBD2. Judging by the DNA end, TRBJ2-7 fits better; the J call may be wrong. Material for sequencing was blood. CDR3 bases: TGTGCCAGCAGCTTAGAAGGTTTGGGAGGGCTCGAGCAGTACTTC. Its translation: CASSLEGLGGLEQYF.